This T cell receptor beta chain was documented in a study of T-cell memory formation after mild COVID-19. About the study: TCR clusters showed largely donor specificity. Study-wide findings and caveats: What remained unconfirmed was the SARS-CoV-2 specificity of second-wave clones peaking on day 37. Cross-reactive memory apparently joined, as some responding clones appeared in pre-infection memory.

This clonotype has at least ten counts. As yet, its antigen is unknown. The CDR3 consists of 12 residues. Germline values: CDR1 SGHRS, CDR2 YFSETQ. Deletions cut 4 bases from V and 10 bases from J, with 14 bases between. MiXCR, applied by TCRdb to the 5' RACE reads, yields one record per CDR3 protein. Here the sample spans a few hundred thousand distinct CDR3 sequences, around 19% being singletons. Material for sequencing was PBMCs or a T cell subset sorted from them (not recorded which). The chain combines TRBV5-1 with TRBJ1-1; TRBD1 is a possible D gene (5 bases). This TCR was recovered from a man aged 18 to 30 who had mild COVID-19 (a few samples of this study predate the infection). Cell type and time point are not known. The CDR3: CASSDPGKAAFF. The CDR3 DNA reads as TGCGCCAGCAGCGATCCAGGGAAGGCAGCTTTCTTT.